This T cell receptor beta chain was retrieved from a study of OX40 agonist ivuxolimab in advanced cancers. General study findings and limits: The study did not work out the antigen specificity of the expanded peripheral T cells. Doses of 0.1 to 3.0 mg/kg were accompanied by clonal expansion of CD4+ and CD8+ blood T cells by week 6. CD8+ T cells (on average) carried more expanded clones than CD4+ T cells.

Assay: immunoSEQ multiplex PCR; the TCRdb copy retains only in-frame clones and omits some. The sample has roughly 30,000 clones; more than 85% are singletons. The CDR3 extends over 12 amino acids. The germline CDR1 and CDR2 sequences are GTSNPN and SVGIG (reference sequence). Between the trimmed V and J ends, which lost 3 bases and 4 bases, there was a span of 7 bases. This clone has just a few counts. Its antigen is not identified. This chain links TRBV30 with TRBJ2-1, with D unresolved. Specimen: CD4+ or CD8+ T cells sorted from blood, collected in a trial of the OX40 agonist ivuxolimab. The sequence came from an adult with an advanced solid tumor such as melanoma, head and neck, liver or kidney cancer. CDR3 protein: CAWSWGYNEQFF. Written as DNA, the CDR3 is TGTGCCTGGAGCTGGGGATACAATGAGCAGTTCTTC.